This T cell receptor (beta chain) was sequenced in a study of glioma-infiltrating T cells. Study details: Glioma patients had dexamethasone for six or fewer days before surgery. Sequencing aimed for roughly 4.5- to 10-fold coverage of about 920,000 peripheral T cells.

As to this clonotype: Its matching antigen is unknown.

The CDR3 spans 15 residues. V was shortened by 5 bases and J by 1 base, with 11 bases between the two germline ends. The germline V gene encodes CDR1 SEHNR and CDR2 FQNEAQ (reference sequence). Study findings and constraints: Gliomas, especially low-grade, showed above-expected tissue-blood divergence; non-neoplastic patients showed below.

Amplification of TCR alpha and beta CDR3 regions from RNA used iRepertoire nested multiplex PCR. Tissue mRNA or PBMC total RNA, roughly 100-400 ng, went into one-step reverse transcription and amplification. TCRdb reanalysed the multiplex PCR reads using MiXCR and keeps one entry per CDR3 protein. The profile shows more than 300,000 distinct CDR3 sequences, about 40% of them singletons. The clonotype was recovered from a human donor with low-grade glioma or glioblastoma, undergoing nonglioma brain surgery, or in good health (not recorded which). The J gene is TRBJ2-2, the V gene TRBV7-9, with D unresolved. The sample comprised glioma tissue, nonneoplastic brain tissue, or PBMCs (not recorded which). CDR3 sequence: CASSARILNTGELFF. The CDR3 DNA reads as TGTGCCAGCAGCGCTCGAATATTGAACACCGGGGAGCTGTTTTTT.